This record looks at one T cell receptor beta chain sequence and its context. The data belong to a study of blood T cell repertoires in COVID-19. Study in general: Material from acute and convalescent COVID-19 was sourced from the United States, Italy and Spain.

Original methodology: Using reference gene primer amplification, nucleated cell counts were estimated. Repertoires were generated with immunoSEQ multiplex PCR, while TCRdb's copy carries only in-frame clones and drops some. That table supplies the V and J calls and clone size; D and trimming were determined from the DNA. The table includes about 300,000 clones, more than 70% detected once. CDR1 and CDR2 from the germline V gene are SGHVS and FNYEAQ. V gave up 1 base and J gave up 1 base, with 8 bases separating them. The CDR3 loop spans 16 amino acids. This receptor was obtained from a woman in her twenties or thirties who had recovered from COVID-19. The chain links TRBV7-6 to TRBJ2-6; D remains ambiguous. Material for sequencing was peripheral blood. The DNA for the CDR3 is TGTGCCAGCAGCTTAGGTCCAGCGTCTGGGGCCAACGTCCTGACTTTC. Translated, it gives CASSLGPASGANVLTF.